The next 17 T cell receptor beta chains were all read from a single sample in a study of T cell clones after liver transplantation. Assay used: immunoSEQ multiplex PCR; TCRdb lists only in-frame clones, some missing. The sample holds over 50,000 clones, 70% to 85% seen once. Sequencing used CD4+ T cells from blood, obtained before liver transplant. The receptors originated from a human donor who received a liver transplant.

J is TRBJ1-6 and V is TRBV5-1; D not resolved. Trimming took off 4 bases at V and 7 bases at J, with 15 bases between the two ends. The CDR3 has 15 residues. Germline CDR1 SGHRS, CDR2 YFSETQ. CDR3 sequence reads: CASSPHTDRNSPLHF. The CDR3, as DNA: TGCGCCAGCAGCCCGCATACGGATCGGAATTCACCCCTCCACTTT.

This clone was counted between two and nine times. The chain uses TRBV19 and TRBJ1-2; no firm D call. Germline CDR1 reads LNHDA; CDR2 reads SQIVND (reference sequence). V was clipped by 5 bases and J by 4 bases, with 14 bases between them. The CDR3 covers 14 residues. CDR3 in amino acids: CASSPLDAVYGYTF. The CDR3 DNA sequence: TGTGCCAGTAGTCCCCTCGACGCAGTCTATGGCTACACCTTC.

The chain combines TRBV4-2 with TRBJ2-7; 8 nucleotides line up with TRBD1. Per germline, CDR1 LGHNA and CDR2 YNFKEQ. This CDR3 is built from 14 residues. V shed 6 bases, J shed 3 bases, and the junction held 7 bases outside the gene matches. The CDR3 nucleotides are TGTGCCAGCAGGGAAGTGACAGGGGACTACGAGCAGTACTTC. Its translation is CASREVTGDYEQYF.

This clone has just a few counts. The chain combines TRBV15 with TRBJ2-7; the D gene is possibly TRBD2 (5 bases). V shed 0 bases and J shed 0 bases, with 9 bases lying between them. This CDR3 has 15 amino acids. Germline V gene sequence: CDR1 LNHNV, CDR2 YYDKDF (reference sequence). CDR3 sequence reads: CATSRDTGYSYEQYF. CDR3 nucleotide sequence: TGTGCCACCAGCAGAGATACGGGATACTCCTACGAGCAGTACTTC.

The V call is TRBV6-4, the J call TRBJ1-1, with 8 bases identical to TRBD1. V gave up 0 bases and J gave up 7 bases; unmatched junction bases: 4. CDR3 size: 14 residues. Germline CDR1 MRHNA, CDR2 SNTAGT. The CDR3 sequence: CASSDSNRGSEAFF. CDR3 DNA sequence: TGTGCCAGCAGTGACTCGAACAGGGGGAGTGAAGCTTTCTTT.

J is TRBJ2-3 and V is TRBV2; D is possibly TRBD1 (7 bases). The CDR3 is 15 amino acids. CDR1 and CDR2 (germline): SNHLY, FYNNEI. The V end lost 8 bases, the J end lost 7 bases, and 22 bases lay between the germline ends. The CDR3 loop is CASRPIGQGGNTQYF. The DNA of the CDR3 is TGTGCCAGCCGGCCTATTGGGCAGGGGGGAAATACGCAGTATTTT.

The chain uses TRBV7-2 and TRBJ1-5, with D unresolved. There are 12 residues in the CDR3. From germline, CDR1 is SGHTA and CDR2 FQGNSA. Trimming removed 3 bases from V and 4 bases from J, with 4 bases in between. CDR3 region: CASSFDNQPQHF. CDR3 sequence (DNA): TGTGCCAGCAGCTTCGATAATCAGCCCCAGCATTTT.

The rearrangement uses TRBV19 and TRBJ1-2; 7 positions match TRBD1. This CDR3 has 13 amino acids. Germline CDR1 is LNHDA and CDR2 is SQIVND (reference sequence). The J segment lost 6 bases and the V segment lost 3 bases, leaving 4 bases of the junction unmatched. CDR3 in amino acids: CASSIDREDGYTF. The CDR3 DNA reads TGTGCCAGTAGTATCGACAGGGAGGATGGCTACACCTTC.

This chain connects TRBV21-1 to TRBJ1-6; TRBD1 is taken as the D call from the table, unchecked against the DNA. TRBV21-1 is a recognized pseudogene. The CDR3 sequence is 14 residues long. For the CDR3, the DNA is TGTGCCAGCAGCAAGGCCCAGGACATGCCACCCCTCCACTTT. Translation gives CASSKAQDMPPLHF.

This chain links TRBV6-5 with TRBJ1-4, with unresolved D. V gave up 1 base and J gave up 4 bases, with 4 bases separating them. The CDR3 covers 13 residues. Germline values: CDR1 MNHEY, CDR2 SVGAGI. The CDR3 nucleotides read TGTGCCAGCAGTTACTACAGTAATGAAAAACTGTTTTTT. Its translation is CASSYYSNEKLFF.

In this sample, this clone turned up a few times. V and J are TRBV7-8 and TRBJ2-7; either TRBD1 or TRBD2 may supply D (5 bases each). Trimming removed 2 bases from V and 1 base from J, with 9 bases in between. Germline CDR1 SGHVS, CDR2 FQNEAQ. The CDR3 length is 14 residues. CDR3 protein: CASSLSGQSYEQYF. CDR3 in DNA: TGTGCCAGCAGCTTATCGGGGCAGTCCTACGAGCAGTACTTC.

The chain has TRBV9 and TRBJ2-5; 9 bases are a match to TRBD1. This CDR3 has 15 residues. The V gene's germline CDR1 is SGDLS and CDR2 YYNGEE. Trimming at V came to 4 bases and at J to 5 bases, leaving 9 bases not matched to a gene. CDR3 sequence: CASSFGTGSVETQYF. CDR3 DNA: TGTGCCAGCAGCTTCGGGACAGGGTCTGTGGAGACCCAGTACTTC.

This chain connects TRBV11-2 to TRBJ1-5; 8 bases align to TRBD1. CDR3 length: 13 amino acids. The germline gives CDR1 SGHAT, CDR2 FQNNGV. V dropped 5 bases and J dropped 6; count of bases not matched to a gene: 3. CDR3 sequence reads: CASSAGQGQPQHF. The CDR3 DNA follows: TGTGCCAGCAGCGCCGGACAGGGTCAGCCCCAGCATTTT.

This clone appeared a single time. The chain carries TRBV14 and TRBJ1-1, with 10 bases matching TRBD1. Germline assignment: CDR1 SGHDN and CDR2 FVKESK. CDR3 length: 18 amino acids. J lost 0 bases, V lost 4 bases, and 11 bases had no gene match. The CDR3, as DNA: TGTGCCAGCAGCCGTCGGACAGGGGGGCGCGGGATGAACACTGAAGCTTTCTTT. Protein: CASSRRTGGRGMNTEAFF.

V gene TRBV7-2 combines with J gene TRBJ2-3, with D perhaps TRBD2 (6 bases). CDR1 is SGHTA and CDR2 is FQGNSA in the germline V gene. The V gene lost 2 bases and the J gene lost 2 bases, with 17 bases spanning the gap. This CDR3 contains 17 residues. CDR3 in DNA: TGTGCCAGCAGCTTACGCGGGGCGAAACCAAACACAGATACGCAGTATTTT. Its protein product is CASSLRGAKPNTDTQYF.

The chain recombines TRBV28 with TRBJ1-2; D is unclear. CDR1 is MDHEN and CDR2 is SYDVKM in the germline V gene. Trimming pared 7 bases from V and 2 bases from J, leaving 5 bases between. The CDR3 has 11 residues. CDR3 sequence (DNA): TGTGCCAGCAACGGGAACTATGGCTACACCTTC. It is translated as CASNGNYGYTF.

This chain uses TRBV9 with TRBJ2-7, with 8 bases lining up with TRBD2. Germline-derived CDR1 and CDR2 are SGDLS and YYNGEE. Trimming at V came to 5 bases and at J to 4 bases, leaving 8 bases not matched to a gene. This CDR3 is built from 14 residues. In nucleotides, the CDR3 is TGTGCCAGCAGTCCCGGCAGCGGGAGTTACGAGCAGTACTTC. This sequence encodes CASSPGSGSYEQYF.